This is a list of T cell receptor beta chains from one sample in a study of blood T cell repertoires in COVID-19. Repertoires were generated with immunoSEQ multiplex PCR, while TCRdb's copy carries only in-frame clones and drops some. The table has approximately 89,000 clones, more than 60% seen once. Sequenced: peripheral blood. The receptor source for this set is a man in his sixties or seventies with acute or convalescent COVID-19. Each CDR3 is given with its conserved first and last residue. The D gene is left open where the match is weak. Expanded clones get a size class; other rows say once, few or many, or leave the size out.

v_gene	j_gene	d_gene	abundance	CDR3aa	CDR3nt
TRBV15	TRBJ2-2	.	.	CATSGGTLTGELFF	TGTGCCACCAGCGGCGGGACCCTAACCGGGGAGCTGTTTTTT
TRBV14	TRBJ2-5	TRBD1	.	CASSQGLKTRQGQETQYF	TGTGCCAGCAGCCAAGGCCTCAAGACCCGACAGGGACAAGAGACCCAGTACTTC
TRBV2	TRBJ1-2	.	.	CASWGHRYGYTF	TGTGCCAGCTGGGGACATCGCTATGGCTACACCTTC
TRBV9	TRBJ2-5	TRBD1	.	CASSPHRGQLREYQETQYF	TGTGCCAGCAGCCCTCACAGGGGACAGTTGAGAGAGTACCAAGAGACCCAGTACTTC
TRBV19	TRBJ2-7	TRBD1	.	CASSFGTGKAEQYF	TGTGCCAGTAGTTTCGGGACAGGGAAGGCCGAGCAGTACTTC
TRBV19	TRBJ2-7	TRBD1	.	CASSDPPRTGLYEQYF	TGTGCCAGTAGTGACCCCCCCCGGACAGGGCTTTACGAGCAGTACTTC
TRBV28	TRBJ1-1	.	.	CASKERGGNTEAFF	TGTGCCAGCAAGGAGAGGGGAGGCAACACTGAAGCTTTCTTT
TRBV15	TRBJ2-3	.	.	CATSHSPADTQYF	TGTGCCACCAGCCACTCCCCGGCAGATACGCAGTATTTT
TRBV27	TRBJ2-6	.	.	CASSRSSGANVLTF	TGTGCCAGCAGCAGAAGCTCTGGGGCCAACGTCCTGACTTTC
TRBV2	TRBJ2-5	.	.	CASSDRTQYF	TGTGCCAGCAGTGATCGGACCCAGTACTTC
TRBV7-9	TRBJ2-7	TRBD1	few	CASSLAAGQGSYEQYF	TGTGCCAGCAGCTTAGCTGCAGGACAGGGATCCTACGAGCAGTACTTC
TRBV29-1	TRBJ2-4	TRBD2	.	CSVERAGGEEYIGPKNIQYF	TGCAGCGTTGAGCGAGCGGGAGGTGAGGAATACATAGGACCCAAAAACATTCAGTACTTC
TRBV6-6	TRBJ1-5	.	.	CASSHLPGLGQPQHF	TGTGCCAGCAGTCATCTGCCAGGGCTCGGTCAGCCCCAGCATTTT
TRBV19	TRBJ1-1	.	few	CASGSGVSAHF	TGTGCCAGCGGCAGCGGGGTATCCGCACATTTT
TRBV28	TRBJ1-2	.	once	CASNGRDSYGYTF	TGTGCCAGCAACGGCAGGGATTCCTATGGCTACACCTTC
TRBV15	TRBJ1-2	.	.	CATRERDGYTF	TGTGCCACCCGGGAAAGGGATGGCTACACCTTC
TRBV30	TRBJ1-4	.	.	CAWNHGETTNEKLFF	TGTGCCTGGAATCATGGGGAGACAACTAATGAAAAACTGTTTTTT
TRBV6-5	TRBJ2-3	TRBD2	many	CASTPVAGGADTQYF	TGTGCCAGCACCCCGGTAGCGGGAGGGGCAGATACGCAGTATTTT
TRBV27	TRBJ2-7	.	few	CASTQRGPTGHYEQYF	TGTGCCAGCACCCAAAGGGGACCGACAGGCCACTACGAGCAGTACTTC
TRBV27	TRBJ2-7	TRBD2	few	CASSLRRAGVEQYF	TGTGCCAGCAGTTTACGTCGCGCGGGGGTAGAGCAGTACTTC
TRBV20-1	TRBJ2-7	TRBD2	.	CSASSGLAVHEQYF	TGCAGTGCTAGTTCTGGCCTAGCGGTCCACGAGCAGTACTTC
TRBV5-1	TRBJ2-3	.	.	CASRVAPGTGDTQYF	TGCGCCAGTCGAGTCGCCCCGGGAACGGGAGATACGCAGTATTTT
TRBV7-9	TRBJ2-5	.	once	CASSLLGRGEETQYF	TGTGCCAGCAGCTTGTTAGGGAGGGGGGAAGAGACCCAGTACTTC
TRBV9	TRBJ1-1	TRBD1	once	CASSPFGTGGMNTEAFF	TGTGCCAGCAGCCCATTTGGGACAGGGGGAATGAACACTGAAGCTTTCTTT
TRBV23-1	TRBJ2-3	.	.	CASLGSPGRNTDTQYF	TGCGCCAGCCTAGGGTCACCGGGGAGGAACACAGATACGCAGTATTTT
TRBV19	TRBJ2-3	.	.	CASSIAGVSTDTQYF	TGTGCCAGTAGTATAGCGGGAGTGAGCACAGATACGCAGTATTTT
TRBV9	TRBJ2-2	.	few	CASSVELGGVNTGELFF	TGTGCCAGCAGCGTAGAGTTAGGGGGGGTGAACACCGGGGAGCTGTTTTTT
TRBV7-3	TRBJ2-2	TRBD1	.	CASSLSRDSTGELFF	TGTGCCAGCAGCTTAAGTCGGGACAGCACCGGGGAGCTGTTTTTT
TRBV19	TRBJ1-2	.	once	CASSITPRGNGYTF	TGTGCCAGTAGTATAACCCCCAGGGGAAATGGCTACACCTTC
TRBV6-5	TRBJ1-6	.	.	CASSPQSSYNSPLHF	TGTGCCAGCAGTCCACAGAGCTCCTATAATTCACCCCTCCACTTT
TRBV9	TRBJ1-2	TRBD1	.	CASSVATRQGIGYTF	TGTGCCAGCAGCGTAGCTACAAGACAGGGTATCGGCTACACCTTC
TRBV28	TRBJ1-1	TRBD1	.	CAGGQRMNTEAFF	TGTGCCGGGGGACAGAGAATGAACACTGAAGCTTTCTTT
TRBV6-5	TRBJ1-5	.	.	CASSEEGPQHF	TGTGCCAGCAGCGAGGAAGGGCCCCAGCATTTT
TRBV9	TRBJ1-6	TRBD1	.	CASSLLMTGSSPLHF	TGTGCCAGCAGCCTTCTCATGACAGGGAGCTCACCCCTCCACTTT
TRBV5-1	TRBJ1-4	.	once	CASSFGTASTNEKLFF	TGCGCCAGCAGCTTTGGGACTGCGTCAACTAATGAAAAACTGTTTTTT
TRBV15	TRBJ2-2	.	once	CATSRDRPARTGELFF	TGTGCCACCAGCAGAGATAGGCCGGCTAGGACCGGGGAGCTGTTTTTT
TRBV11-3	TRBJ2-3	TRBD1	.	CASSLGVGTGGSDTQYF	TGTGCCAGCAGCTTAGGAGTGGGGACAGGGGGTTCAGATACGCAGTATTTT
TRBV19	TRBJ2-7	TRBD2	.	CASSIDPSSTSGYEQYF	TGTGCCAGTAGTATAGACCCCTCTTCAACTAGCGGCTACGAGCAGTACTTC
TRBV6-5	TRBJ1-5	.	.	CASSPGLPQHF	TGTGCCAGCAGCCCCGGTCTGCCCCAGCATTTT
TRBV13	TRBJ2-1	TRBD2	.	CASSPIAGGRNEQFF	TGTGCCAGCAGCCCCATAGCGGGAGGAAGGAATGAGCAGTTCTTC
TRBV7-2	TRBJ2-4	.	.	CASSTRPGRGTNIQYF	TGTGCCAGCAGCACCCGTCCGGGACGGGGGACCAACATTCAGTACTTC
TRBV6-6	TRBJ2-3	TRBD2	.	CASSRREGGTDTQYF	TGTGCCAGCAGTCGCCGGGAGGGAGGGACAGATACGCAGTATTTT
TRBV4-1	TRBJ2-3	TRBD2	once	CASRKLAERTDTQYF	TGCGCCAGCAGAAAACTAGCGGAGCGCACAGATACGCAGTATTTT
TRBV3-1/TRBV3-2	TRBJ1-1	.	.	CASSQRGGSRTEAFF	TGTGCCAGCAGCCAAAGGGGGGGCTCGAGAACTGAAGCTTTCTTT
TRBV6-1	TRBJ1-1	TRBD1	.	CASSEFIWTGGSNTEAFF	TGTGCCAGCAGTGAATTCATCTGGACAGGGGGCTCGAACACTGAAGCTTTCTTT
TRBV6-1	TRBJ2-1	TRBD2	.	CASSEGLAGADEQFF	TGTGCCAGCAGTGAGGGACTAGCGGGAGCGGATGAGCAGTTCTTC
TRBV5-1	TRBJ2-1	TRBD2	.	CASSFSGLAANNEQFF	TGCGCCAGCAGCTTCTCGGGACTAGCGGCAAACAATGAGCAGTTCTTC
TRBV29-1	TRBJ2-1	.	.	CSVLPFVGGGNEQFF	TGCAGCGTTCTACCCTTTGTGGGAGGAGGAAATGAGCAGTTCTTC
TRBV9	TRBJ1-4	.	.	CASSVEPANEKLFF	TGTGCCAGCAGCGTAGAGCCGGCTAATGAAAAACTGTTTTTT
TRBV12-3/TRBV12-4	TRBJ1-2	.	.	CASRQQGFYGYTF	TGTGCCAGCAGACAACAGGGCTTCTATGGCTACACCTTC
TRBV7-9	TRBJ2-1	TRBD1	.	CASSSLGQPLYNEQFF	TGTGCCAGCAGCTCCTTGGGACAGCCCCTATACAATGAGCAGTTCTTC
TRBV5-1	TRBJ2-7	.	.	CASSLAPMREQYF	TGCGCCAGCAGCTTGGCCCCCATGAGGGAGCAGTACTTC
TRBV5-4	TRBJ2-5	TRBD2	.	CASTLRTSGSPETQYF	TGTGCCAGCACCCTGAGGACTAGCGGCTCCCCCGAGACCCAGTACTTC